This T cell receptor (beta chain) comes out of a study of blood T cell repertoires in COVID-19. About the research overall: Sites across the United States, Italy and Spain contributed samples from acute and convalescent COVID-19.

The germline V gene encodes CDR1 MNHEY and CDR2 SMNVEV (reference sequence). The CDR3 totals 15 residues. The V end lost 5 bases, the J end lost 1 base, and 12 bases lay between the germline ends. In the original workflow: Using reference gene primer amplification, nucleated cell counts were estimated. Here immunoSEQ multiplex PCR was the method, and the copy in TCRdb shows in-frame clones only, minus some. V and J calls plus clone size are reproduced from that table; the DNA served to infer D and trimming. The sample carries about 160,000 clones, approximately 82% recorded once. The gene calls are TRBV27 and TRBJ1-5, with D possibly being TRBD1 (6 bases). This receptor was identified in a woman older than 75 with acute or convalescent COVID-19. Material: peripheral blood. Here the CDR3 reads CASSGLRGSNQPQHF. In DNA, the CDR3 is TGTGCCAGCAGTGGACTCAGGGGAAGCAATCAGCCCCAGCATTTT.